Shown below are 18 T cell receptor beta chains from a single sample sequenced in a study of shared clonotypes between healthy human individuals. Only in-frame clones appear in the TCRdb table, and some are missing; sequencing was by immunoSEQ multiplex PCR. The repertoire holds 2 million to 2.5 million clones, approximately 93% seen once, with roughly 0.36% in the top ten. Sequences were obtained from naive CD4+ T cells from PBMCs. Regarding subset: CD45RA+ positively selected. Every receptor here comes from a man aged 18 to 29 in good health. Some clones in this sample may be carry-over from other donors' samples.

The DNA for the CDR3 is TGTGCCAGCAGTCAACACAGGGGGGAGCAGTACTTC. The encoded protein is CASSQHRGEQYF. This chain links TRBV6-6 with TRBJ2-7; the match to TRBD1 covers 8 bases. This CDR3 spans 12 amino acids. From germline, CDR1 is MNHNY and CDR2 SVGAGI (reference sequence). V shed 5 bases, J shed 7 bases, and the junction held 4 bases outside the gene matches.

As for this clone: Other DNA sequences within the sample encode an identical CDR3. The chain links TRBV28 to TRBJ2-7; D call uncertain. Germline V gene sequence: CDR1 MDHEN, CDR2 SYDVKM. V was trimmed by 3 bases and J by 2 bases, leaving 8 bases between them. This CDR3 contains 13 residues. In DNA form, the CDR3 reads TGTGCCAGCAGTTTGGGCGGTACCTACGAGCAGTACTTC. It translates to CASSLGGTYEQYF.

In regard to this clone: Additional DNA sequences in this sample encode the identical CDR3. The chain carries TRBV30 and TRBJ2-5; 7 bases agree with TRBD2. V trimming: 1 base; J trimming: 5 bases; junction bases outside the gene matches: 1. Per the germline V gene, CDR1 is GTSNPN and CDR2 is SVGIG (reference sequence). The CDR3 contains 12 residues. Here the CDR3 DNA reads TGTGCCTGGAGTGCCGGGAGGGAGACCCAGTACTTC. The encoded protein is CAWSAGRETQYF.

The J gene is TRBJ2-3, the V gene TRBV6-1; 12 bases are shared with TRBD2. After removal of 9 bases from V and 6 bases from J, the junction contained 7 bases not matched to a gene. This CDR3 has 14 residues. Looked up from germline, CDR1 is MNHNS and CDR2 is SASEGT. The DNA of the CDR3 is TGTGCCAGTTCGACTAGCGGGAGTGTGGATACGCAGTATTTT. Its protein is CASSTSGSVDTQYF.

This chain joins TRBV28 and TRBJ2-7, with D unresolved. This CDR3 spans 13 amino acids. Trimming removed 7 bases at V and 7 bases at J, with 17 bases between. Germline assignment: CDR1 MDHEN and CDR2 SYDVKM. CDR3 in DNA: TGTGCCAGCAATGCACCGACTTTCGGGGAGCAGTACTTC. Protein product: CASNAPTFGEQYF. Full variable domain (rest looked up from reference TRBV28 and TRBJ2-7): DVKVTQSSRYLVKRTGEKVFLECVQDMDHENMFWYRQDPGLGLRLIYFSYDVKMKEKGDIPEGYSVSREKKERFSLILESASTNQTSMYLCASNAPTFGEQYFGPGTRLTVT.

The chain is built from TRBV27 and TRBJ2-7, with 7 bases lining up with TRBD2. CDR1 is MNHEY and CDR2 is SMNVEV in the germline V gene (reference sequence). V shed 4 bases and J 7 bases; nucleotides not matched to a gene: 10. CDR3 length equals 14 residues. CDR3 residues: CASSSSGREWEQYF. The CDR3 nucleotides are TGTGCCAGCAGTTCCTCGGGGCGGGAGTGGGAGCAGTACTTC.

Turning to this clone: Other DNA sequences within the sample encode an identical CDR3. V usage is TRBV28 and J usage is TRBJ2-3; 7 bases agree with TRBD1. This CDR3 is built from 12 residues. CDR1 MDHEN and CDR2 SYDVKM come from the germline V gene. V shed 6 bases and J 5 bases; nucleotides not matched to a gene: 2. This chain's CDR3 is CASRSGGDTQYF. For the CDR3, the DNA is TGTGCCAGCAGGTCAGGGGGAGATACGCAGTATTTT.

The gene calls are TRBV27 and TRBJ2-6; no firm D call. With 5 bases removed from V and 0 bases from J, the gap between germline ends came to 8 bases. Germline V gives CDR1 MNHEY, CDR2 SMNVEV (reference sequence). This CDR3 region has 15 residues. CDR3 residues: CASSPGLSGANVLTF. CDR3 nucleotides: TGTGCCAGCAGTCCAGGCCTCTCTGGGGCCAACGTCCTGACTTTC. The full variable domain, in which reference TRBV27 and TRBJ2-6 provide the parts outside the CDR3, is EAQVTQNPRYLITVTGKKLTVTCSQNMNHEYMSWYRQDPGLGLRQIYYSMNVEVTDKGDVPEGYKVSRKEKRNFPLILESPSPNQTSLYFCASSPGLSGANVLTFGAGSRLTVL.

Note on this clone: Distinct nucleotide sequences in the sample also encode this CDR3. This chain connects TRBV5-1 to TRBJ2-2; D possibly corresponds to TRBD1 (6 bases). The V gene lost 3 bases and the J gene lost 2 bases, with 8 bases spanning the gap. The CDR3 covers 14 residues. Germline V lookup: CDR1 SGHRS, CDR2 YFSETQ. The CDR3 nucleotides are TGCGCCAGCAGCTCAGGGGCAAACACCGGGGAGCTGTTTTTT. Translating it yields CASSSGANTGELFF.

The rearrangement links TRBV11-3 to TRBJ2-2; a possible D gene is TRBD2 (6 bases). Germline V lookup: CDR1 SGHNT, CDR2 YENEEA. This CDR3 is 17 amino acids long. The germline V and J ends were trimmed by 0 bases and 4 bases, with 15 bases remaining between them. As DNA, the CDR3 is TGTGCCAGCAGCTTAGATCTGCTGGGAGGAGGCACCGGGGAGCTGTTTTTT. Translated, it gives CASSLDLLGGGTGELFF.

This clone came up a few times. The chain couples TRBV18 to TRBJ2-7, with D maybe TRBD2 (5 bases). Germline CDR1 and CDR2: KGHSH and LQKENI. The CDR3 has 11 residues. The ends were cut back, 3 bases at V and 5 bases at J, with 5 bases in the middle. CDR3 nucleotide sequence: TGTGCCAGCTCACCTAGCGACGAGCAGTACTTC. Residues: CASSPSDEQYF.

The CDR3 is CASSVFGSSTEAFF. The CDR3 DNA follows: TGTGCCAGCAGCGTTTTTGGGTCTAGCACTGAAGCTTTCTTT. The chain has TRBV9 and TRBJ1-1, with D unresolved. Germline values: CDR1 SGDLS, CDR2 YYNGEE. The CDR3 runs 14 residues. Trimming took off 2 bases at V and 4 bases at J, with 12 bases between the two ends.

The V call is TRBV9, the J call TRBJ2-7; D remains unclear. CDR1 is SGDLS and CDR2 is YYNGEE in the germline V gene. This CDR3 has 18 residues. V dropped 0 bases and J dropped 3 bases, with 22 bases sitting between them. CDR3 region: CASSVGPGGVRPGYEQYF. The CDR3 DNA reads as TGTGCCAGCAGCGTAGGCCCCGGCGGTGTGCGCCCAGGCTACGAGCAGTACTTC.

The V gene is TRBV9, the J gene TRBJ1-4, with D unresolved. Germline values: CDR1 SGDLS, CDR2 YYNGEE. Trimming left V 4 bases short and J 7 bases short, with 14 bases between. The CDR3 is made up of 14 amino acids. This CDR3 is CASSRGSSREKLFF. For the CDR3, the DNA is TGTGCCAGCAGCCGGGGATCCAGCCGTGAAAAACTGTTTTTT.

This sequence joins TRBV2 and TRBJ2-1; a possible D gene is TRBD1 (6 bases). Germline loops: CDR1 SNHLY, CDR2 FYNNEI. The CDR3 is 16 residues long. V was trimmed by 2 bases and J by 5 bases, leaving 16 bases between them. CDR3: CASSERGFLINNEQFF. In nucleotides, the CDR3 is TGTGCCAGCAGTGAAAGGGGGTTTCTAATTAACAATGAGCAGTTCTTC.

The chain combines TRBV29-1 with TRBJ2-7, with 7 bases aligning to TRBD2. The CDR3 is 12 residues long. The V segment lost 7 bases and the J segment 4 bases; nucleotides outside the gene matches: 7. In germline, CDR1 is SQVTM, CDR2 ANQGSEA. The CDR3 bases are TGCAGCGCGGGGGGTAGGTCATACGAGCAGTACTTC. The encoded protein is CSAGGRSYEQYF.

This clone was seen once. The rearrangement uses TRBV7-2 and TRBJ1-3, with 7 bases identical to TRBD1. The CDR3 runs to 16 residues. Germline loops: CDR1 SGHTA, CDR2 FQGNSA. J gave up 4 bases and V 4 bases, and 10 bases lay outside the gene matches. The CDR3 DNA follows: TGTGCCAGCAGCTCGGAAACAGGGGTATCGGGAAACACCATATATTTT. It codes for CASSSETGVSGNTIYF. Based on the CDR3 plus reference TRBV7-2 and TRBJ1-3, the full variable domain is GAGVSQSPSNKVTEKGKDVELRCDPISGHTALYWYRQSLGQGLEFLIYFQGNSAPDKSGLPSDRFSAERTGGSVSTLTIQRTQQEDSAVYLCASSSETGVSGNTIYFGEGSWLTVV.

The chain links TRBV2 to TRBJ2-3; D is possibly TRBD1 (6 bases). The CDR3 sequence is 15 residues long. V shed 8 bases and J shed 0 bases, with 15 bases lying between them. The V gene's germline CDR1 is SNHLY and CDR2 FYNNEI. The CDR3 sequence is CASAHREPSTDTQYF. The DNA for the CDR3 is TGTGCCAGCGCGCACAGGGAGCCAAGCACAGATACGCAGTATTTT.